This T cell receptor beta chain was identified in a study of T cell changes during pregnancy in multiple sclerosis. CDR1 MNHEY and CDR2 SVGAGI come from the germline V gene. The CDR3 is made up of 16 amino acids. Trimming removed 4 bases from V and 2 bases from J; junction bases left unmatched: 3. Produced via immunoSEQ multiplex PCR; TCRdb's table is partial and in-frame only. The sample has about 59,000 clones, around 95% seen once. Sequenced here: CD4+ T cells from peripheral blood mononuclear cells, sampled before pregnancy. The TCR originated in a female donor with multiple sclerosis, enrolled in a pregnancy study. This chain joins TRBV6-5 and TRBJ2-6; 9 bases map to TRBD1. The CDR3 region is CASSSQGAAGANVLTF. CDR3 DNA sequence: TGTGCCAGCAGTTCACAGGGGGCCGCTGGGGCCAACGTCCTGACTTTC.